This is a list of T cell receptor beta chains from one sample in a study of blood T cell repertoires in COVID-19. The assay was immunoSEQ multiplex PCR, and TCRdb's table has in-frame clones only and misses some. The data show 250,000 to 350,000 clones, about nine tenths seen once. Source material: peripheral blood. The receptors derive from a young woman with active or convalescent COVID-19. CDR3s leave out the opening cysteine and the closing phenylalanine or tryptophan.

v_gene: TRBV5-1; j_gene: TRBJ2-2; CDR3aa: ASSRDRGNTGELF
v_gene: TRBV30; j_gene: TRBJ2-5; CDR3aa: AWSSPSGGAQETQY
v_gene: TRBV28; j_gene: TRBJ1-5; CDR3aa: ASSLGGFAPQH
v_gene: TRBV5-4; j_gene: TRBJ2-5; CDR3aa: ASSLAGGMETQY
v_gene: TRBV5-6; j_gene: TRBJ2-3; CDR3aa: ASSLLAGDTDTQY
v_gene: TRBV7-9; j_gene: TRBJ2-7; CDR3aa: ASSLYSQGAYEQY
v_gene: TRBV10-3; j_gene: TRBJ2-3; CDR3aa: AINRGGTDTQY
v_gene: TRBV6-2/TRBV6-3; j_gene: TRBJ1-5; CDR3aa: ASSFFGGGNQPQH
v_gene: TRBV7-9; j_gene: TRBJ1-5; CDR3aa: ASSSTTGLGNQPQH
v_gene: TRBV7-3; j_gene: TRBJ1-5; CDR3aa: ASSPGSHQPQH
v_gene: TRBV10-3; j_gene: TRBJ2-1; CDR3aa: AIGTSGGGEQF
v_gene: TRBV7-9; j_gene: TRBJ1-6; CDR3aa: ASSRQGRHNSPLH
v_gene: TRBV19; j_gene: TRBJ1-6; CDR3aa: ASSTRQAGSPLH
v_gene: TRBV5-3; j_gene: TRBJ1-5; CDR3aa: ARSDPDRGLRMPQH
v_gene: TRBV7-3; j_gene: TRBJ2-1; CDR3aa: ASSSTRDSGGEQF